This T cell receptor (beta chain) is drawn from a study of OX40 agonist ivuxolimab in advanced cancers. Study summary: Checkpoint inhibitors had been given previously to under 50% of patients.

With regard to this clone: Its antigen is currently unknown.

Libraries were prepared by immunoSEQ multiplex PCR; TCRdb keeps only in-frame clonotypes and omits some of them. In the table there are more than 10,000 clones, roughly 88% of which are singletons. Study-wide findings and caveats: Clonal expansion from baseline to week 6 occurred in both CD4+ and CD8+ T cells.

This CDR3 is built from 13 residues. The V end was cut by 2 bases, the J end by 2 bases, with 10 bases between. Germline CDR1 reads GTSNPN; CDR2 reads SVGIG (reference sequence). Source: CD4+ or CD8+ T cells sorted from blood, taken in a trial of the OX40 agonist ivuxolimab. The chain combines TRBV30 with TRBJ2-7, with TRBD1 as a possible D gene (6 bases). This clonotype was sampled from an adult with an advanced solid tumor such as melanoma, head and neck, liver or kidney cancer. The CDR3 region is CAWSPGQPYEQYF. The CDR3 DNA follows: TGTGCCTGGAGTCCTGGACAGCCCTACGAGCAGTACTTC.